What follows are 30 T cell receptor beta chains derived from one specimen sequenced in a study of T-cell memory formation after mild COVID-19. From the 5' RACE reads, TCRdb called clonotypes with MiXCR, one entry per CDR3 protein. Of 85,000 to 130,000 distinct CDR3 sequences listed, roughly an eighth are singletons. Sequencing was performed on PBMCs or a T cell subset sorted from them (not recorded which). The receptors stem from an adult woman who had mild COVID-19 (a few samples of this study predate the infection). Cell type and time point are not known.

Only a few counts were recorded for this clonotype. The J gene is TRBJ2-7, the V gene TRBV12-3 or TRBV12-4; TRBD1 aligns across 9 bases. J lost 0 bases, V lost 6 bases, and 3 bases had no gene match. The length of the CDR3 is 14 residues. The CDR3 protein is CASSGTGISYEQYF. The CDR3 DNA follows: TGTGCCAGCAGCGGGACAGGGATCTCCTACGAGCAGTACTTC.

V gene TRBV6-4 combines with J gene TRBJ2-7; 10 positions agree with TRBD1. The length of the CDR3 is 17 residues. Per the germline V gene, CDR1 is MRHNA and CDR2 is SNTAGT. V dropped 5 bases and J dropped 2; count of bases not matched to a gene: 12. CDR3 DNA sequence: TGTGCCAGCAGTTCCGGAGGGGACAGGGGCTACGCCTACGAGCAGTACTTC. This encodes CASSSGGDRGYAYEQYF.

The CDR3 DNA reads TGTGCCAGTAGCCAGAGCGGGGGGCAGAACAATGAGCAGTTCTTC. Its protein is CASSQSGGQNNEQFF. This chain links TRBV19 with TRBJ2-1; TRBD2 matches at 9 bases. V gave up 6 bases and J gave up 5 bases; unmatched junction bases: 8. Germline CDR1 is LNHDA and CDR2 is SQIVND (reference sequence). CDR3 size: 15 residues. The entire variable domain, with the rest obtained from reference TRBV19 and TRBJ2-1, is as follows: DGGITQSPKYLFRKEGQNVTLSCEQNLNHDAMYWYRQDPGQGLRLIYYSQIVNDFQKGDIAEGYSVSREKKESFPLTVTSAQKNPTAFYLCASSQSGGQNNEQFFGPGTRLTVL.

Ten or more counts support this clonotype. This chain joins TRBV30 and TRBJ2-2; no clear D. The CDR3 contains 15 residues. Germline V gene lookup returns CDR1 GTSNPN and CDR2 SVGIG (reference sequence). V lost 0 bases to trimming and J lost 5 bases, with 13 bases between them. The CDR3 coding sequence is TGTGCCTGGAGTGTACAGACCACGGAAACCGGGGAGCTGTTTTTT. Amino acid sequence: CAWSVQTTETGELFF. Filled out from reference TRBV30 and TRBJ2-2, the complete variable domain reads SQTIHQWPATLVQPVGSPLSLECTVEGTSNPNLYWYRQAAGRGLQLLFYSVGIGQISSEVPQNLSASRPQDRQFILSSKKLLLSDSGFYLCAWSVQTTETGELFFGEGSRLTVL.

This clonotype was recorded a few times. V gene TRBV7-9 combines with J gene TRBJ2-1; the D is unclear. The germline V and J ends were trimmed by 3 bases and 6 bases, with 12 bases remaining between them. Germline V gene lookup returns CDR1 SEHNR and CDR2 FQNEAQ (reference sequence). This CDR3 has 14 amino acids. Here the CDR3 DNA reads TGTGCCAGCAGCTTCCCGGACCTCCTCAATGAGCAGTTCTTC. It is translated as CASSFPDLLNEQFF.

Only a few counts were recorded for this clonotype. This sequence joins TRBV3-1 and TRBJ2-1; weak D call: TRBD1 (6 bases). V lost 4 bases to trimming and J lost 10 bases, with 23 bases between them. Germline V CDR1 and CDR2: LGHDT, YNNKEL (reference sequence). This CDR3 region has 16 residues. In nucleotides, the CDR3 is TGTGCCAGCAGCCCCCCCTGGGGGCTAGCTTATCGCGAGCAGTTCTTC. It translates to CASSPPWGLAYREQFF.

This clonotype was seen a handful of times. The chain employs TRBV7-2 and TRBJ2-1; 7 positions agree with TRBD1. The CDR3 is 13 residues long. Germline values: CDR1 SGHTA, CDR2 FQGNSA. Trimming removed 5 bases from V and 6 bases from J; junction bases left unmatched: 4. The CDR3, as DNA: TGTGCCAGCAGCAACTGGGACAGCAATGAGCAGTTCTTC. Its translation is CASSNWDSNEQFF.

This clonotype was recorded many times. This sequence joins TRBV12-3 or TRBV12-4 and TRBJ2-6; no definite D call. The V end was cut by 4 bases, the J end by 2 bases, with 3 bases between. This CDR3 spans 13 amino acids. The CDR3 DNA sequence: TGTGCCAGCAGTTGGGCTGGGGCCAACGTCCTGACTTTC. Translating gives CASSWAGANVLTF.

This clonotype was seen ten or more times. This rearrangement joins TRBV29-1 to TRBJ2-7; 9 bases line up with TRBD1. Unmatched junction bases numbered 6, after V lost 4 bases and J lost 5 bases. This CDR3 contains 13 residues. CDR1 is SQVTM, CDR2 ANQGSEA, per germline. CDR3 region: CSVVKQGAHEQYF. For the CDR3, the DNA is TGCAGCGTTGTCAAACAGGGGGCCCACGAGCAGTACTTC.

This clonotype has a handful of counts. This chain links TRBV29-1 with TRBJ2-2, with TRBD1 as a possible D gene (6 bases). This CDR3 is built from 15 residues. In germline, CDR1 is SQVTM, CDR2 ANQGSEA. Trimming pared 7 bases from V and 0 bases from J, leaving 15 bases between. The chain's CDR3 is CSAQSGTTNTGELFF. CDR3 DNA sequence: TGCAGCGCCCAATCCGGGACAACGAACACCGGGGAGCTGTTTTTT.

This clonotype was recorded a few times. The chain combines TRBV7-9 with TRBJ2-7; tentative D call: TRBD1 (6 bases). V was shortened by 3 bases and J by 2 bases, with 14 bases between the two germline ends. The CDR3 is made up of 15 amino acids. Per the germline V gene, CDR1 is SEHNR and CDR2 is FQNEAQ (reference sequence). In nucleotides, the CDR3 is TGTGCCAGCAGCTTCCCGGGACACCCTCCCTACGAGCAGTACTTC. The encoded protein is CASSFPGHPPYEQYF.

The chain recombines TRBV5-1 with TRBJ2-5, with 7 bases lining up with TRBD1. The germline CDR1 and CDR2 sequences are SGHRS and YFSETQ. This CDR3 has 15 amino acids. The V gene end was trimmed by 5 bases and the J gene end by 5 bases; junction bases not matched to a gene: 12. DNA of the CDR3: TGCGCCAGCAGACTCTGGGACAGCCTCGAGGAGACCCAGTACTTC. It encodes CASRLWDSLEETQYF.

The genes are TRBV6-5 and TRBJ1-6; TRBD1 agrees at 7 bases. The length of the CDR3 is 13 residues. Germline loops: CDR1 MNHEY, CDR2 SVGAGI. The J segment lost 13 bases and the V segment lost 0 bases, leaving 3 bases of the junction unmatched. In nucleotides, the CDR3 is TGTGCCAGCAGTTACTCGGGACAGAACCCCCTCCACTTT. Encoded protein: CASSYSGQNPLHF.

The chain employs TRBV25-1 and TRBJ2-7, with 7 bases aligning to TRBD1. CDR1 and CDR2 (germline): MGHDK, SYGVNS. The CDR3 consists of 15 residues. V trimming: 4 bases; J trimming: 5 bases; junction bases outside the gene matches: 11. CDR3 bases: TGTGCCAGCAGTGCCCCTCGGGACAGTTTCGACGAGCAGTACTTC. Translation: CASSAPRDSFDEQYF.

The CDR3 nucleotides are TGTGCCAGCAGTTACTCGAGGAGAGCGGAGGACTATGGCTACACCTTC. As protein: CASSYSRRAEDYGYTF. The chain is built from TRBV6-6 and TRBJ1-2; D is ambiguous. The length of the CDR3 is 16 residues. CDR1 and CDR2 (germline): MNHNY, SVGAGI (reference sequence). Trimming took off 0 bases at V and 3 bases at J, with 14 bases between the two ends.

In this sample, this clonotype turned up a few times. This rearrangement joins TRBV6-5 to TRBJ1-4, with a possible D match to TRBD1 (6 bases). V was cut by 2 bases and J by 3 bases, with 13 bases left in between. There are 16 residues in the CDR3. Germline V gene data show CDR1 as MNHEY and CDR2 as SVGAGI. The CDR3 DNA reads TGTGCCAGCAGTTACGAACAGGGAGTCTCTAATGAAAAACTGTTTTTT. Translation gives CASSYEQGVSNEKLFF.

The V call is TRBV29-1, the J call TRBJ1-2; weak D call: TRBD1 (6 bases). The CDR3 sequence is 13 residues long. Trimming stripped 6 bases from V and 8 bases from J, with 19 bases between. CDR1 and CDR2 from the germline V gene are SQVTM and ANQGSEA. The CDR3 nucleotides are TGCAGCGTGACGGGACATATTAAGTGGGGCTACACCTTC. It codes for CSVTGHIKWGYTF.

This clonotype has just a few counts. The CDR3 DNA is TGTGCCAGCAGCGTCAACCCGGGACAGATTTATGGCTACACCTTC. Translated: CASSVNPGQIYGYTF. This chain joins TRBV7-9 and TRBJ1-2; 7 bases map to TRBD1. V was pared by 5 bases and J by 5 bases, with 11 bases of the junction left unmatched. Germline V gene lookup returns CDR1 SEHNR and CDR2 FQNEAQ (reference sequence). The CDR3 is 15 amino acids.

This clonotype has ten or more counts. The chain uses TRBV7-3 and TRBJ2-1; 10 bases match TRBD2. Germline CDR1 reads SGHTA; CDR2 reads FQGTGA. J was trimmed by 7 bases and V by 6 bases; bases with no gene match: 3. CDR3 size: 13 residues. In DNA, the CDR3 is TGTGCCAGCAGAGCGGGAGGGACGAATGAGCAGTTCTTC. Translation: CASRAGGTNEQFF.

This clonotype was picked up a small number of times. V gene TRBV4-3 combines with J gene TRBJ2-5; 11 bases map to TRBD2. The CDR3 contains 16 residues. Germline V gene sequence: CDR1 LGHNA, CDR2 YSLEER. Trimming removed 10 bases from V and 3 bases from J; junction bases left unmatched: 13. Here the CDR3 DNA reads TGCGCCACCCCGGGTTATACTAGCGGGAGAAAAGAGACCCAGTACTTC. Protein product: CATPGYTSGRKETQYF.

This clonotype has just a few counts. This chain joins TRBV9 and TRBJ1-5, with TRBD1 matching 10 bases. With V trimmed by 4 bases and J by 9 bases, 10 bases remained unmatched. Germline CDR1 SGDLS, CDR2 YYNGEE. This CDR3 has 15 amino acids. The CDR3 loop is CASSPSDRGLPPQHF. Written as DNA, the CDR3 is TGTGCCAGCAGCCCGAGTGACAGGGGGCTACCGCCCCAGCATTTT.

This clonotype has ten or more counts. CDR3 sequence: CATSDVLAGGLQDTQYF. The DNA for the CDR3 is TGTGCCACCAGTGATGTACTAGCGGGAGGGCTCCAAGATACGCAGTATTTT. V gene TRBV24-1 combines with J gene TRBJ2-3; 13 positions match TRBD2. From germline, CDR1 is KGHDR and CDR2 SFDVKD. The CDR3 consists of 17 residues. The V and J ends lost 3 bases and 5 bases, in that order; junction bases with no gene match: 7.

This clonotype came up a few times. The chain carries TRBV4-2 and TRBJ2-1, with a possible D match to TRBD2 (6 bases). The CDR3 covers 16 residues. From germline, CDR1 is LGHNA and CDR2 YNFKEQ. Trimming shortened V by 0 bases and J by 3 bases, and 12 bases separated the two germline ends. The CDR3 is CASSQDPGVDYNEQFF. Written as DNA, the CDR3 is TGTGCCAGCAGCCAAGATCCGGGGGTAGACTACAATGAGCAGTTCTTC.

The chain employs TRBV7-2 and TRBJ1-1; 8 nucleotides match TRBD1. The CDR3 contains 14 residues. The germline V gene encodes CDR1 SGHTA and CDR2 FQGNSA. V dropped 1 base and J dropped 4; count of bases not matched to a gene: 2. CDR3 coding DNA: TGTGCCAGCAGCTTAGTAACAGGGGGCACTGAAGCTTTCTTT. Amino acid sequence: CASSLVTGGTEAFF.

This clonotype was found a few times. This chain links TRBV24-1 with TRBJ2-4; TRBD1 or TRBD2 may be the D gene (5 bases each). This CDR3 has 17 residues. The germline V gene has CDR1 KGHDR and CDR2 SFDVKD. The V and J ends lost 8 bases and 1 base respectively, with 20 bases between them. CDR3 sequence: CATTLPGRFRAKNIQYF. As DNA, the CDR3 is TGTGCCACCACCTTACCGGGGCGGTTTCGGGCCAAAAACATTCAGTACTTC.

This clonotype was recorded many times. This chain joins TRBV5-1 and TRBJ2-1; maybe TRBD1 (5 bases). V lost 4 bases to trimming and J lost 4 bases, with 12 bases between them. In germline, CDR1 is SGHRS, CDR2 YFSETQ. This CDR3 has 14 residues. This chain's CDR3 is CASSQSTEYNEQFF. The CDR3 DNA sequence: TGCGCCAGCAGCCAGTCGACAGAATACAATGAGCAGTTCTTC.

A few counts support this clonotype. V is TRBV7-8 and J is TRBJ2-3, with 14 bases aligning to TRBD2. Germline values: CDR1 SGHVS, CDR2 FQNEAQ. V lost 7 bases to trimming and J lost 1 base; unmatched junction nucleotides: 7. The CDR3 runs to 17 residues. The CDR3 DNA is TGTGCCAGCAAGGGACTAGCGGGGGTTCAACGCACAGATACGCAGTATTTT. Translation gives CASKGLAGVQRTDTQYF.

This clonotype appeared many times. Here the CDR3 reads CASSLGDSNTEAFF. The CDR3 nucleotides are TGCGCCAGCAGCTTGGGGGACTCGAACACTGAAGCTTTCTTT. The rearrangement links TRBV5-1 to TRBJ1-1; D possibly corresponds to TRBD1 (5 bases). The V gene lost 0 bases and the J gene lost 1 base, with 7 bases spanning the gap. This CDR3 spans 14 amino acids. CDR1 is SGHRS, CDR2 YFSETQ, per germline.

The chain links TRBV30 to TRBJ1-1, with a weak D call TRBD1 (6 bases). With 1 base removed from V and 4 bases from J, the gap between germline ends came to 10 bases. CDR1 GTSNPN and CDR2 SVGIG come from the germline V gene (reference sequence). This CDR3 contains 13 residues. Here the CDR3 DNA reads TGTGCCTGGAGTGGGTCGGGGGCCACTGAAGCTTTCTTT. Encoded protein: CAWSGSGATEAFF.

This clonotype was observed many times. This chain's CDR3 is CASSFLTGGYTGELFF. The DNA for the CDR3 is TGTGCCAGCAGCTTCCTGACAGGGGGCTACACCGGGGAGCTGTTTTTT. V gene TRBV6-2 or TRBV6-3 combines with J gene TRBJ2-2; 10 bases map to TRBD1. The CDR3 sequence is 16 residues long. Germline CDR1 and CDR2: MNHEY and SVGEGT. Losses at the gene ends were 6 bases for V and 3 bases for J; bases not matched to a gene: 7.